The 11 T cell receptor beta chains below were found in one sample sequenced in a study of T cell responses to AZD1222 COVID-19 vaccine. Using immunoSEQ multiplex PCR, the repertoire was profiled, and TCRdb retains in-frame clones only, with some absent. The data contain some 150,000 clones, almost 85% of them singletons. Specimen: peripheral blood, collected 28 days after the second dose of the MenACWY control vaccine. These receptors originate from an adult who received the MenACWY meningococcal vaccine as a control.

The gene calls are TRBV2 and TRBJ2-7; 7 bases align to TRBD1. CDR3 length equals 15 residues. Per germline, CDR1 SNHLY and CDR2 FYNNEI. V lost 6 bases, J lost 5 bases, and 13 bases stayed unmatched. The CDR3 coding sequence is TGTGCCAGCAGCTCCCCAGACAGGGACCAGGACGAGCAGTACTTC. Protein product: CASSSPDRDQDEQYF.

The rearrangement uses TRBV18 and TRBJ2-3; the match to TRBD2 covers 9 bases. The ends lost 1 base at V and 2 bases at J; junction bases unmatched: 7. The CDR3 extends over 17 amino acids. Germline CDR1 reads KGHSH; CDR2 reads LQKENI. CDR3 sequence: CASSPRFQRGATDTQYF. The CDR3 nucleotides are TGTGCCAGCTCACCACGTTTCCAGCGGGGGGCCACAGATACGCAGTATTTT.

The chain is built from TRBV15 and TRBJ1-5; perhaps TRBD1 as D (6 bases). The CDR3 spans 15 residues. V lost 3 bases and J lost 1, with 10 bases in between. CDR1 and CDR2 from the germline V gene are LNHNV and YYDKDF (reference sequence). The CDR3 DNA sequence: TGTGCCACCAGCAGTCACAGGGACAGCAATCAGCCCCAGCATTTT. It codes for CATSSHRDSNQPQHF.

The chain recombines TRBV7-9 with TRBJ1-1, with TRBD1 matching 10 bases. V lost 1 base and J lost 3; bases outside the gene matches: 2. This CDR3 comprises 15 residues. Germline CDR1 reads SEHNR; CDR2 reads FQNEAQ (reference sequence). The CDR3 nucleotides read TGTGCCAGCAGCTTAGACGGGACAGGGGACACTGAAGCTTTCTTT. This codes for CASSLDGTGDTEAFF.

The chain has TRBV28 and TRBJ1-2; the D is unclear. In germline, CDR1 is MDHEN, CDR2 SYDVKM. Trimming removed 6 bases at V and 7 bases at J, with 12 bases between. The CDR3 consists of 12 residues. In DNA, the CDR3 is TGTGCCAGCAGCGGGAGGGTAGGTGGCTACACCTTC. Protein sequence: CASSGRVGGYTF.

The chain is built from TRBV5-4 and TRBJ1-1; D gene uncertain. The CDR3 loop spans 13 amino acids. V lost 0 bases and J 12 bases, leaving 15 bases between the germline ends. The V gene's germline CDR1 is SGHNT and CDR2 YYREEE (reference sequence). CDR3 in amino acids: CASSLERWGGTFF. The CDR3 DNA reads as TGTGCCAGCAGCTTGGAGAGGTGGGGAGGTACTTTCTTT.

This clone appeared once. The chain couples TRBV28 to TRBJ2-5; D is unclear. This CDR3 has 17 amino acids. Germline V CDR1 and CDR2: MDHEN, SYDVKM. V was trimmed by 4 bases and J by 0 bases, leaving 18 bases between them. The CDR3 sequence is CASSYQPPSPYQETQYF. The CDR3 DNA follows: TGTGCCAGCAGTTACCAGCCTCCCTCACCGTACCAAGAGACCCAGTACTTC.

This chain uses TRBV7-2 with TRBJ2-7; D is unresolved. The CDR3 length is 14 residues. The germline V and J ends were trimmed by 5 bases and 7 bases, with 18 bases remaining between them. CDR1 SGHTA and CDR2 FQGNSA come from the germline V gene. This CDR3 is CASSPSRAGREQYF. The CDR3, as DNA: TGTGCCAGCAGCCCCAGTAGGGCCGGAAGGGAGCAGTACTTC. Variable domain in full (rest from reference TRBV7-2 and TRBJ2-7): GAGVSQSPSNKVTEKGKDVELRCDPISGHTALYWYRQSLGQGLEFLIYFQGNSAPDKSGLPSDRFSAERTGGSVSTLTIQRTQQEDSAVYLCASSPSRAGREQYFGPGTRLTVT.

V gene TRBV5-1 combines with J gene TRBJ2-1; TRBD1 agrees at 8 bases. Germline V gene sequence: CDR1 SGHRS, CDR2 YFSETQ. This CDR3 is 15 amino acids long. V shed 2 bases, J shed 4 bases, and the junction held 5 bases outside the gene matches. CDR3 sequence (DNA): TGCGCCAGCAGCTTACCAGGGGGCGGGTACAATGAGCAGTTCTTC. It is translated as CASSLPGGGYNEQFF.

The V gene is TRBV18, the J gene TRBJ2-5, with 7 bases that match TRBD1. J was trimmed by 0 bases and V by 6 bases; bases with no gene match: 1. This CDR3 has 13 residues. CDR1 KGHSH and CDR2 LQKENI come from the germline V gene. The CDR3: CASSQGDQETQYF. The CDR3 DNA follows: TGTGCCAGCTCCCAGGGGGACCAAGAGACCCAGTACTTC.

The V and J genes are TRBV10-3 and TRBJ1-6; no clear D gene. The CDR3 is 14 amino acids. Germline loops: CDR1 ENHRY, CDR2 SYGVKD. Trimming shortened V by 6 bases and J by 10 bases, and 16 bases separated the two germline ends. The CDR3 reads CAISLKTVRSPLHF. CDR3 coding DNA: TGTGCCATCAGCCTAAAGACCGTACGGTCACCCCTCCACTTT.